This TCR beta chain was found in a study of radiotherapy plus CTLA-4 blockade in lung cancer. In the study overall: Among patients, over 15% showed objective responses, and approximately 30% had disease control. General study points: Interferon-beta, together with early blood T cell clone dynamics, reportedly best predicted response. In blood, tumor-derived TCR clones expanded after radiotherapy plus ipilimumab.

Clones were read by immunoSEQ multiplex PCR, and TCRdb kept only the in-frame ones, dropping some. The sample has 23,000 or so clones; around 66% are singletons. Ipilimumab CTLA-4 blockade and focal radiation were given to patients with chemo-refractory metastatic non-small-cell lung cancer. Points on this clone: Its specificity is unknown.

CDR1 and CDR2 from the germline V gene are SNHLY and FYNNEI. CDR3 length: 14 amino acids. V was shortened by 2 bases and J by 5 bases, with 12 bases between the two germline ends. Specimen: peripheral blood, collected from a patient treated with radiotherapy plus ipilimumab. V usage is TRBV2 and J usage is TRBJ1-2; D not resolved. The source is a human donor with non-small cell lung cancer who had stable disease on radiotherapy plus ipilimumab. The CDR3 DNA reads as TGTGCCAGCAGTGAAAGTTTATCGTTGTATGGCTACACCTTC. It specifies CASSESLSLYGYTF.